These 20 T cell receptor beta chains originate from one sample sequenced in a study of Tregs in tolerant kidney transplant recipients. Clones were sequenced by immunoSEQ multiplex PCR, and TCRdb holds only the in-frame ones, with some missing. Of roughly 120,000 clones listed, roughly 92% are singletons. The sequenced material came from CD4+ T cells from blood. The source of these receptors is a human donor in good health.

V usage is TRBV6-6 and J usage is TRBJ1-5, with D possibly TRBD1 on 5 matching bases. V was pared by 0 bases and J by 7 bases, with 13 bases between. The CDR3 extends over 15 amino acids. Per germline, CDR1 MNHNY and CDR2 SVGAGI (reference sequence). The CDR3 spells CASSYSYGGEQPQHF. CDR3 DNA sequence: TGTGCCAGCAGTTACTCGTACGGGGGGGAACAGCCCCAGCATTTT.

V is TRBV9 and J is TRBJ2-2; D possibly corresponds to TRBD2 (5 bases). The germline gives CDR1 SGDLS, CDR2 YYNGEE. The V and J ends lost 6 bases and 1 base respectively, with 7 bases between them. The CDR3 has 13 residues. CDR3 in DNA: TGTGCCAGCAACCGGGAGAACACCGGGGAGCTGTTTTTT. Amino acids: CASNRENTGELFF.

CDR3 loop: CASRVEGVNEKLFF. The CDR3 region has the DNA TGTGCCAGCAGGGTGGAAGGGGTAAATGAAAAACTGTTTTTT. The chain has TRBV5-4 and TRBJ1-4; tentatively, D is TRBD1 (5 bases). V lost 5 bases and J 5 bases, leaving 13 bases between the germline ends. Germline lookup yields CDR1 SGHNT and CDR2 YYREEE (reference sequence). The CDR3 extends over 14 amino acids.

CDR3 in DNA: TGTGCCAGCAGTCCGGCGACTAACTATGGCTACACCTTC. This sequence encodes CASSPATNYGYTF. The chain carries TRBV6-5 and TRBJ1-2; D gene unclear. CDR3 length: 13 residues. V lost 5 bases to trimming and J lost 0 bases, with 7 bases between them. Germline CDR1 is MNHEY and CDR2 is SVGAGI.

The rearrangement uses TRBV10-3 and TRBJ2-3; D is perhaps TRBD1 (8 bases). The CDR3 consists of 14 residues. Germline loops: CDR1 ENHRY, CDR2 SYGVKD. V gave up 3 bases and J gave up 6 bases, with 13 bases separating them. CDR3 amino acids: CAISDGQGGDTQYF. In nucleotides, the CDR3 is TGTGCCATCAGTGACGGACAGGGAGGGGATACGCAGTATTTT.

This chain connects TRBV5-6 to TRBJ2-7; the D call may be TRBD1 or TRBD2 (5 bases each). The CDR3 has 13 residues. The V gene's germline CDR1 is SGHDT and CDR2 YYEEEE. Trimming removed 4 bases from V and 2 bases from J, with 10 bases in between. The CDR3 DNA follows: TGTGCCAGCAGCGGGACGGATACCTACGAGCAGTACTTC. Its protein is CASSGTDTYEQYF.

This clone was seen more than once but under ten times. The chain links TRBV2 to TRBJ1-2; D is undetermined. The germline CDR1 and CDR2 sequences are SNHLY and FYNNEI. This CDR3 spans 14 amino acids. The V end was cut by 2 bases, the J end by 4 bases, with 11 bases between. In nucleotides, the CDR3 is TGTGCCAGCAGTGAAAATACAGCGTTCTATGGCTACACCTTC. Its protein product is CASSENTAFYGYTF.

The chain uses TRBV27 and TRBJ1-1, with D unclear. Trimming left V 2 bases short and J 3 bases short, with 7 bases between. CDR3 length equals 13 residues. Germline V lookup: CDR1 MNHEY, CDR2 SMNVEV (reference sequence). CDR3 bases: TGTGCCAGCAGTTTACGGGAGGACACTGAAGCTTTCTTT. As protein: CASSLREDTEAFF.

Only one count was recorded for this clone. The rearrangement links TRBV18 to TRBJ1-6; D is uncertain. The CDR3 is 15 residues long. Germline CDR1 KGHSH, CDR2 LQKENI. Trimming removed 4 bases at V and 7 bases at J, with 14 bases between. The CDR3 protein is CASSLVEGGNSPLHF. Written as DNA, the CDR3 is TGTGCCAGCTCACTGGTGGAAGGTGGAAATTCACCCCTCCACTTT.

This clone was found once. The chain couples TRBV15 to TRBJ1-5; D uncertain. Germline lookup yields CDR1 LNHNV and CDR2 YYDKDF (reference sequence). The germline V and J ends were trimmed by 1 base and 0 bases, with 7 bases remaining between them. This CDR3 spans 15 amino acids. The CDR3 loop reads CATSRAFSSNQPQHF. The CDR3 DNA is TGTGCCACCAGCAGAGCATTCAGTAGCAATCAGCCCCAGCATTTT.

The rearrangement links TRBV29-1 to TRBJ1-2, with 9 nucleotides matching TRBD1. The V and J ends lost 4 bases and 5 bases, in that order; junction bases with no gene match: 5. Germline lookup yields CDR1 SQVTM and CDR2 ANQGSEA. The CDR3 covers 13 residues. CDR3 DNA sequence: TGCAGCGTTGGGACAGGGGACCCTTATGGCTACACCTTC. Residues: CSVGTGDPYGYTF.

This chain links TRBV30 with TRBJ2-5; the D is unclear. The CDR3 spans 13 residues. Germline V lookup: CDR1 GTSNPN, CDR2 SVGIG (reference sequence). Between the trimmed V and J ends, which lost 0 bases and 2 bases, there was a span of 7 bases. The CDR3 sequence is CAWSVLVQETQYF. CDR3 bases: TGTGCCTGGAGTGTTCTTGTTCAAGAGACCCAGTACTTC.

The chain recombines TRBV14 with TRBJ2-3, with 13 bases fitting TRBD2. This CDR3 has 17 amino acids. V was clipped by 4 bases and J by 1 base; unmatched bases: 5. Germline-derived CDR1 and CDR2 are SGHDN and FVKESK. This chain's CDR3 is CASSRRGLAGGTDTQYF. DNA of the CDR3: TGTGCCAGCAGCCGAAGAGGACTAGCGGGAGGCACAGATACGCAGTATTTT. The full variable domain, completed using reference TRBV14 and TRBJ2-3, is EAGVTQFPSHSVIEKGQTVTLRCDPISGHDNLYWYRRVMGKEIKFLLHFVKESKQDESGMPNNRFLAERTGGTYSTLKVQPAELEDSGVYFCASSRRGLAGGTDTQYFGPGTRLTVL.

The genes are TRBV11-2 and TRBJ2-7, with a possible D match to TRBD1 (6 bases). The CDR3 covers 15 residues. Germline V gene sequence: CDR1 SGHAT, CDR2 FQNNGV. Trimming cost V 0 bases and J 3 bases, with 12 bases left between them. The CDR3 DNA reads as TGTGCCAGCAGCTTAGACCACGGACAGTACTACGAGCAGTACTTC. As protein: CASSLDHGQYYEQYF.

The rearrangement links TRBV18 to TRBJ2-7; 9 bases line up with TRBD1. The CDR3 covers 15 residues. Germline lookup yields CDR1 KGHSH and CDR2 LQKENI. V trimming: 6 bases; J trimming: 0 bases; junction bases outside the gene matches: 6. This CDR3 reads CASSPRQGGSYEQYF. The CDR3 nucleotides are TGTGCCAGCTCCCCCCGACAGGGGGGCTCCTACGAGCAGTACTTC.

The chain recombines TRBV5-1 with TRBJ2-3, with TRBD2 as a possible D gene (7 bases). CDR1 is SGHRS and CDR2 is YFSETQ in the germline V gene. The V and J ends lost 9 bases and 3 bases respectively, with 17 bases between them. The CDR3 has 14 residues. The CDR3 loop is CATSPGDYTDTQYF. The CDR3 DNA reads TGCGCCACCTCGCCAGGGGACTATACAGATACGCAGTATTTT.

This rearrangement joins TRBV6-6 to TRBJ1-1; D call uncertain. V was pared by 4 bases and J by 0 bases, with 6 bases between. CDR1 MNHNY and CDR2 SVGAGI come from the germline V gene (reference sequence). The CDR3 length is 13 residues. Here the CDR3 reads CASSSTLNTEAFF. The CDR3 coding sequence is TGTGCCAGCAGTTCAACATTGAACACTGAAGCTTTCTTT.

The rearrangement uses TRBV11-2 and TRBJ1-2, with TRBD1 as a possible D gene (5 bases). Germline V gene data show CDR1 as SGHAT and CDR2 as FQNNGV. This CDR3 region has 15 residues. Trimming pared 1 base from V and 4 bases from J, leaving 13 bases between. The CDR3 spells CASSLGGGDLYGYTF. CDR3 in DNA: TGTGCCAGCAGCTTAGGGGGAGGGGATCTCTATGGCTACACCTTC.

CDR3 amino acids: CASSIGTGHSGNTIYF. In nucleotides, the CDR3 is TGTGCCAGTAGTATTGGGACAGGGCACTCTGGAAACACCATATATTTT. The V gene is TRBV19, the J gene TRBJ1-3; the match to TRBD1 covers 9 bases. V shed 3 bases, J shed 0 bases, and the junction held 3 bases outside the gene matches. The CDR3 has 16 amino acids. The germline gives CDR1 LNHDA, CDR2 SQIVND (reference sequence).

CDR3 in amino acids: CASSYTDSFYEQYF. Written as DNA, the CDR3 is TGTGCCAGCAGTTACACGGACAGCTTCTACGAGCAGTACTTC. The gene calls are TRBV6-5 and TRBJ2-7; TRBD1 might be the D (6 bases). Germline V gene sequence: CDR1 MNHEY, CDR2 SVGAGI. The germline V and J ends were trimmed by 2 bases and 3 bases, with 11 bases remaining between them. The CDR3 is 14 residues long.